A selection of T cell receptor beta chains follows, all from one sample in a study of beta chain features in type 1 diabetes. Produced via immunoSEQ multiplex PCR; TCRdb's table is partial and in-frame only. The repertoire includes tens of thousands of clones, 51% of them detected once, and over 2% sits in the top ten. Sequencing input: Tregs from blood. The receptors shown here come from a woman between 18 and 30 years old in good health. Each CDR3 is given with its conserved first and last residue. A D gene is named only where the DNA matches it firmly. Part of the rows lack a size; the others show once, few, many or a class for expanded clones.

CDR3aa: CASLGGTSTDTQYF; CDR3nt: TGTGCCAGCCTTGGCGGCACTAGCACAGATACGCAGTATTTT; d_gene: .; abundance: few; j_gene: TRBJ2-3; v_gene: TRBV28
CDR3aa: CASSLQENTEAFF; CDR3nt: TGTGCCAGCAGTTTACAGGAGAACACTGAAGCTTTCTTT; d_gene: .; abundance: once; j_gene: TRBJ1-1; v_gene: TRBV7-8
CDR3aa: CASSLAAGSYYEQYF; CDR3nt: TGTGCCAGCAGCTTAGCGGCAGGGTCATACTACGAGCAGTACTTC; d_gene: .; abundance: .; j_gene: TRBJ2-7; v_gene: TRBV11-2
CDR3aa: CASRGITGGFRQYF; CDR3nt: TGTGCCAGCAGGGGAATAACCGGGGGGTTTCGTCAGTACTTC; d_gene: TRBD2; abundance: .; j_gene: TRBJ2-7; v_gene: TRBV27
CDR3aa: CASSLGFRGGSIYNEQFF; CDR3nt: TGTGCCAGCAGCTTAGGTTTTCGGGGCGGGAGCATCTACAATGAGCAGTTCTTC; d_gene: TRBD2; abundance: few; j_gene: TRBJ2-1; v_gene: TRBV7-9
CDR3aa: CASSSPGQYSGANVLTF; CDR3nt: TGTGCCAGCAGCTCACCGGGACAGTACTCTGGGGCCAACGTCCTGACTTTC; d_gene: TRBD1; abundance: few; j_gene: TRBJ2-6; v_gene: TRBV7-9
CDR3aa: CASSRGTSGIKTQYF; CDR3nt: TGTGCCAGCAGCCGCGGGACTAGCGGGATAAAGACCCAGTACTTC; d_gene: TRBD2; abundance: .; j_gene: TRBJ2-5; v_gene: TRBV6-5
CDR3aa: CASSGTRGYNEQFF; CDR3nt: TGTGCCAGCAGCGGGACTAGGGGTTACAATGAGCAGTTCTTC; d_gene: TRBD2; abundance: few; j_gene: TRBJ2-1; v_gene: TRBV2
CDR3aa: CASRDSVSNTEAFF; CDR3nt: TGTGCCAGCAGGGACAGCGTATCGAACACTGAAGCTTTCTTT; d_gene: .; abundance: .; j_gene: TRBJ1-1; v_gene: TRBV28
CDR3aa: CASRPGTSGVTDTQYF; CDR3nt: TGTGCCAGCAGACCCGGGACTAGCGGTGTCACAGATACGCAGTATTTT; d_gene: TRBD2; abundance: .; j_gene: TRBJ2-3; v_gene: TRBV5-4
CDR3aa: CASRTRGQITGELFF; CDR3nt: TGTGCCAGCAGGACGCGGGGACAGATTACCGGGGAGCTGTTTTTT; d_gene: .; abundance: .; j_gene: TRBJ2-2; v_gene: TRBV5-6
CDR3aa: CASSPSPSSGANVLTF; CDR3nt: TGTGCCAGCAGTCCATCCCCCAGCTCTGGGGCCAACGTCCTGACTTTC; d_gene: .; abundance: medium-sized; j_gene: TRBJ2-6; v_gene: TRBV7-3
CDR3aa: CASSNPGQGRGEQYF; CDR3nt: TGTGCCAGCAGTAATCCGGGACAGGGGAGGGGCGAGCAGTACTTC; d_gene: TRBD1; abundance: .; j_gene: TRBJ2-7; v_gene: TRBV2
CDR3aa: CASSRLLAGEEKTQYF; CDR3nt: TGTGCCAGCAGTCGCTTACTAGCGGGAGAGGAAAAGACCCAGTACTTC; d_gene: TRBD2; abundance: few; j_gene: TRBJ2-5; v_gene: TRBV2
CDR3aa: CASSLDTRALAKNIQYF; CDR3nt: TGTGCCAGCAGCTTAGATACGCGGGCACTAGCCAAAAACATTCAGTACTTC; d_gene: .; abundance: .; j_gene: TRBJ2-4; v_gene: TRBV7-2
CDR3aa: CASHTNTEAFF; CDR3nt: TGTGCCAGCCATACTAACACTGAAGCTTTCTTT; d_gene: .; abundance: .; j_gene: TRBJ1-1; v_gene: TRBV28
CDR3aa: CASSLTVGRGYTF; CDR3nt: TGTGCCAGCAGTTTAACCGTCGGCAGGGGCTACACCTTC; d_gene: .; abundance: .; j_gene: TRBJ1-2; v_gene: TRBV28
CDR3aa: CASSSIFLGHRSYEQYF; CDR3nt: TGTGCCAGCAGCTCAATTTTCCTTGGACACCGCTCCTACGAGCAGTACTTC; d_gene: .; abundance: .; j_gene: TRBJ2-7; v_gene: TRBV7-2
CDR3aa: CASSWGRLIYGYTF; CDR3nt: TGTGCCAGCAGCTGGGGGCGACTCATCTATGGCTACACCTTC; d_gene: .; abundance: .; j_gene: TRBJ1-2; v_gene: TRBV5-6
CDR3aa: CSVSGRLGNEQFF; CDR3nt: TGCAGCGTAAGCGGGAGATTAGGCAATGAGCAGTTCTTC; d_gene: TRBD2; abundance: few; j_gene: TRBJ2-1; v_gene: TRBV29-1
CDR3aa: CASHRTTGTTDTQYF; CDR3nt: TGTGCCAGCCACAGGACCACAGGGACCACAGATACGCAGTATTTT; d_gene: .; abundance: .; j_gene: TRBJ2-3; v_gene: TRBV7-2
CDR3aa: CASESPTGGVSPLHF; CDR3nt: TGTGCCAGCGAAAGCCCGACGGGAGGGGTCTCACCCCTCCACTTT; d_gene: .; abundance: .; j_gene: TRBJ1-6; v_gene: TRBV28
CDR3aa: CASSEYGLTFAAKNIQYF; CDR3nt: TGCGCCAGCAGTGAGTACGGACTCACTTTCGCAGCCAAAAACATTCAGTACTTC; d_gene: .; abundance: .; j_gene: TRBJ2-4; v_gene: TRBV10-2
CDR3aa: CASTPTRGRVGNTIYF; CDR3nt: TGTGCCAGCACCCCGACTAGGGGGCGGGTTGGAAACACCATATATTTT; d_gene: TRBD1; abundance: .; j_gene: TRBJ1-3; v_gene: TRBV11-2